This TCR beta chain is from a study of T cell responses to AZD1222 COVID-19 vaccine (dated by TCRdb to the early 2020s). Looking at the study overall: AZD1222 recipients given second doses at about 4 weeks or at about 12 weeks were pooled, since spike-specific TCR depth and breadth were not found to differ between the two schedules. A total of 230 to 250 trial participants underwent TCR sequencing, of whom nearly 210 received two doses of AZD1222 and about 25 received two doses of the MenACWY control vaccine. Enrollment into the trials was organized by age into subgroups of 18-55, 56-69 and 70-plus years, and those subgroups contained roughly 150, 30 and 60 TCR-sequenced participants, respectively.

The CDR3 has 15 amino acids, counting the end cysteine and phenylalanine. This entry keeps only the CDR3 DNA: 45 bases, framed from base 1. Trimming at the junction amounts to 4 bases on V and 2 bases on J, and the germline ends lie 18 bases apart. Looking up the germline V gene yields CDR1 SQVTM and CDR2 ANQGSEA. The CDR3 regions of human TCRbeta chains were subjected to immunosequencing. The original methods were these. Repertoire TCRs were matched against a reference library of SARS-CoV-2-specific TCRs generated with the MIRA antigen-specificity platform. Breadth was defined as the fraction of unique TCRs that were SARS-CoV-2-associated, and depth was defined as the fraction of total T cells that were SARS-CoV-2-associated. Using the MIRA data, each spike-specific TCR was assigned both to the spike region to which the TCR was reactive and to a CD4 or CD8 class. Log10-transformed breadth and depth values were compared by one-way ANOVA with Sidak's multiple comparisons tests. TCRdb limited this immuneACCESS table to in-frame rearrangements with V and J called. A share of clones is missing; checked studies link under half to unresolved V genes, and the rest is unexplained. Clone size and V and J calls were adopted from that table, with D and trimming inferred from the DNA. This sample gives over 100,000 clones in total; just under 90% of them show up just once. The biggest ten clones account for 12% of the sample.

Of note for this clone: What this receptor recognizes is not known. The input lacks base qualities; no much larger clone sits a single base away.

Read against the paper, the sample's time point label means: baseline before first vaccination. Vaccinee samples came from UK trials COV001 and COV002, including a single-blind randomized controlled phase 2/3 trial of AZD1222 (ChAdOx1 nCoV-19) in healthy adults. For TCRbeta chain sequencing, PBMC samples from trial participants were taken at day 0 and at day 28 after the second dose. The paper's findings and limits, for the study overall: Because no day 14 peak-response samples were available, the repertoires could be characterized only after the peak T cell response. Conclusions about previously exposed vaccinees are limited because only a handful of AZD1222 recipients were SARS-CoV-2 seropositive at baseline. CD4 TCRs associated with the vaccine covered the entire spike protein, and the dominant responses were in regions 160-218 and 743-854. In the small 56-69-year group, the increase in depth fell short of significance, most likely because of low power. Most participants were white British and females outnumbered males, and the authors suggested that clonal diversity may have been underestimated. After two AZD1222 doses, spike-specific TCR breadth and depth were significantly higher than at day 0 and than in MenACWY recipients. Reportedly, almost half of the unique spike-specific TCRs recognized epitopes lying outside the regions that are mutated in the B.1.351 and B.1.1.7 variants.

Sample: peripheral blood, taken on day 0 of AZD1222 vaccination. In this chain, TRBV29-1 is recombined with TRBJ2-7; the D gene is perhaps TRBD1 or TRBD2, as each covers 7 bases. The sequence was obtained from an adult in good health. The CDR3 in this case is CSVVRSGGQTYEQYF. In nucleotide form, the sequence is TGCAGCGTTGTTCGATCGGGGGGACAGACCTACGAGCAGTACTTC.